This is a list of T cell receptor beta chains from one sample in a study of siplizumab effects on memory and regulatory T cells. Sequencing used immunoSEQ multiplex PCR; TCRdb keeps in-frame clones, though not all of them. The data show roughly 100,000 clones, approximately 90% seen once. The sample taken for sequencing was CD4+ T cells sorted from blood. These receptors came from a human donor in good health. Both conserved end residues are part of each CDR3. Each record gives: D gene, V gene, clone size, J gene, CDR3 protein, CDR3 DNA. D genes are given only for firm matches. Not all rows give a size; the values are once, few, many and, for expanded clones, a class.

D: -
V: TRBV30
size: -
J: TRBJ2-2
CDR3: CAWTVGRVGELFF
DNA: TGTGCCTGGACTGTTGGCAGGGTTGGGGAGCTGTTTTTT

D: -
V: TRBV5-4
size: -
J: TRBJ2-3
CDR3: CASSLTNTRTDTQYF
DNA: TGTGCCAGCAGCTTGACGAACACACGGACAGATACGCAGTATTTT

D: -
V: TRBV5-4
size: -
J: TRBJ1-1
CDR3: CASSPRGGGMNTEAFF
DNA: TGTGCCAGCAGCCCGAGAGGGGGAGGGATGAACACTGAAGCTTTCTTT

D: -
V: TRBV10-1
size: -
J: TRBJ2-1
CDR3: CASSDDQLSYNEQFF
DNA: TGCGCCAGCAGTGACGACCAACTCTCCTACAATGAGCAGTTCTTC

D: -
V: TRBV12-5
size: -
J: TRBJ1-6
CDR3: CASGLDGESPLHF
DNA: TGTGCTAGTGGTTTGGATGGGGAATCACCCCTCCACTTT

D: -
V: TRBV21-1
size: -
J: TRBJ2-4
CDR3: CASSKVVAGGPPSGNIQYF
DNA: TGTGCCAGCAGCAAAGTCGTAGCGGGAGGGCCCCCAAGCGGGAACATTCAGTACTTC

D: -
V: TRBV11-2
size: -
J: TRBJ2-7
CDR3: CASSLGWSGLGSYEQYF
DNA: TGTGCCAGCAGCTTAGGTTGGTCGGGGCTTGGCTCCTACGAGCAGTACTTC

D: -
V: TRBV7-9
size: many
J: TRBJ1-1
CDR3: CASSPRAQLNTEAFF
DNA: TGTGCCAGCAGCCCCCGAGCCCAGCTTAACACTGAAGCTTTCTTT

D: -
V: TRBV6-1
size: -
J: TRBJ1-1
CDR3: CASSVKGDTEAFF
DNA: TGTGCCAGCAGTGTAAAAGGGGACACTGAAGCTTTCTTT

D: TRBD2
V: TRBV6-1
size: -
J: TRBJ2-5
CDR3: CASSVTGGWQETQYF
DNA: TGTGCCAGCAGTGTTACGGGAGGATGGCAAGAGACCCAGTACTTC

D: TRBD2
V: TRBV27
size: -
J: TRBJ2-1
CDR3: CASSPRLAGEGGYNEQFF
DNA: TGTGCCAGCAGTCCTAGACTAGCGGGAGAGGGAGGCTACAATGAGCAGTTCTTC

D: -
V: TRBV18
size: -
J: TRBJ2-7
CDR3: CASSPPRVYEQYF
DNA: TGTGCCAGCTCACCACCGAGGGTCTACGAGCAGTACTTC

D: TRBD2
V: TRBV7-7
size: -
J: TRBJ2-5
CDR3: CASSLARTSGAQETQYF
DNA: TGTGCCAGCAGCTTAGCACGGACTAGCGGAGCCCAGGAGACCCAGTACTTC

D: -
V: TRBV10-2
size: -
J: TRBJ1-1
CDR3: CASRANTEAFF
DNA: TGCGCCAGCAGAGCTAACACTGAAGCTTTCTTT

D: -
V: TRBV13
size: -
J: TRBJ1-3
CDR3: CASSLIGNTIYF
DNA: TGTGCCAGCAGCTTAATCGGGAACACCATATATTTT

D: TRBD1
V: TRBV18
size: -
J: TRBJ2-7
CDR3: CASSDSRTGGAEQYF
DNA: TGTGCCAGCTCAGATTCCCGGACAGGGGGCGCGGAGCAGTACTTC

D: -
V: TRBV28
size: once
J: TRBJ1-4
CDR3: CASRYDRAEKLFF
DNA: TGTGCCAGCAGATACGACCGGGCCGAAAAACTGTTTTTT